This is a list of T cell receptor beta chains from one sample in a study of vaccination effects on CD4 cells after COVID-19. Profiling relied on immunoSEQ multiplex PCR, and the TCRdb table lists in-frame clones only, not all of them. The sample holds about 41,000 clones, approximately 70% seen once. No antigen has been assigned to these receptors. The sequencing here drew on CD4+ T cells from PBMCs cultured with HCoV-OC43 spike peptides, taken before COVID-19 vaccination. The receptors were gathered from a human donor who received a COVID-19 vaccine. CDR3s include the opening cysteine and the closing phenylalanine or tryptophan. Each record gives: J gene, V gene, clone size, D gene, CDR3 DNA, CDR3 protein. The D gene is left open where the match is weak. Rows give clone size only sometimes, using once, few, many, or a class for an expanded clone.

J: TRBJ2-7
V: TRBV6-6
size: -
D: -
DNA: TGTGCCAGCAGTTTCTCCGGGACCCAAGGGTACTTC
CDR3: CASSFSGTQGYF

J: TRBJ2-7
V: TRBV28
size: -
D: -
DNA: TGTGCCAGCAGTTTAGGGCTAGGGAGGTGGTACGAGCAGTACTTC
CDR3: CASSLGLGRWYEQYF

J: TRBJ2-6
V: TRBV9
size: once
D: -
DNA: TGTGCCAGCAGCGCCTCCCGAACTCCGAGTAGCTCTGGGGCCAACGTCCTGACTTTC
CDR3: CASSASRTPSSSGANVLTF

J: TRBJ1-1
V: TRBV9
size: -
D: TRBD1
DNA: TGTGCCAGCAGCCCCCAGGGGGCTATTGGGAACACTGAAGCTTTCTTT
CDR3: CASSPQGAIGNTEAFF

J: TRBJ2-7
V: TRBV2
size: -
D: -
DNA: TGTGCCAGCAGTGAAGGCGTCCCCCACCATCTCTACGAGCAGTACTTC
CDR3: CASSEGVPHHLYEQYF

J: TRBJ2-2
V: TRBV5-4
size: -
D: TRBD2
DNA: TGTGCCAGCAGCTTGGCCGGGGGGGCCGACGGGGAGCTGTTTTTT
CDR3: CASSLAGGADGELFF

J: TRBJ1-5
V: TRBV28
size: -
D: TRBD1
DNA: TGTGCCAGCAGCCTACAGGGGGCAATCTATCAGCCCCAGCATTTT
CDR3: CASSLQGAIYQPQHF

J: TRBJ2-3
V: TRBV7-3
size: -
D: -
DNA: TGTGCCAGCAGCTTAAGGCCTGACCGCACAGATACGCAGTATTTT
CDR3: CASSLRPDRTDTQYF

J: TRBJ2-1
V: TRBV28
size: -
D: -
DNA: TGTGCCAGCATCGTAGCCGGACTGGGGGGTCCGAGGAATGAGCAGTTCTTC
CDR3: CASIVAGLGGPRNEQFF

J: TRBJ2-3
V: TRBV5-1
size: -
D: TRBD2
DNA: TGCGCCAGCAGCTTGTGGGCTAGCGGGAGTGCAGATACGCAGTATTTT
CDR3: CASSLWASGSADTQYF

J: TRBJ1-1
V: TRBV7-3
size: few
D: -
DNA: TGTGCCAGCAGCTTAACAGGTGCAGGGCCCAACACTGAAGCTTTCTTT
CDR3: CASSLTGAGPNTEAFF

J: TRBJ1-5
V: TRBV15
size: -
D: -
DNA: TGTGCCACCAGCAGAGATCTATCGGGTCAGCCCCAGCATTTT
CDR3: CATSRDLSGQPQHF

J: TRBJ2-7
V: TRBV28
size: -
D: TRBD2
DNA: TGTGCCAGCAGGCCAGCGGGACTAGAAGCCTACGAGCAGTACTTC
CDR3: CASRPAGLEAYEQYF

J: TRBJ2-7
V: TRBV4-3
size: -
D: -
DNA: TGCGCCAGCAGCCAAGAACGGGGCTACGAGCAGTACTTC
CDR3: CASSQERGYEQYF

J: TRBJ1-1
V: TRBV6-5
size: -
D: -
DNA: TGTGCCAGCAGTTACAGGGGGGGCGACACTGAAGCTTTCTTT
CDR3: CASSYRGGDTEAFF

J: TRBJ1-2
V: TRBV6-2/TRBV6-3
size: -
D: -
DNA: TGTGCCAGCAGCCCGACAAGAACCTATGGCTACACCTTC
CDR3: CASSPTRTYGYTF

J: TRBJ1-1
V: TRBV4-2
size: few
D: -
DNA: TGTGCCAGCAGCCCAGGTAGACCGCTGACTCCGAACACTGAAGCTTTCTTT
CDR3: CASSPGRPLTPNTEAFF

J: TRBJ1-1
V: TRBV18
size: -
D: TRBD1
DNA: TGTGCCAGCTCACCCCAGACAGGGCACACTGAAGCTTTCTTT
CDR3: CASSPQTGHTEAFF

J: TRBJ1-1
V: TRBV5-4
size: -
D: TRBD1
DNA: TGTGCCAGCAGCCCAGGGGGCTCGGGGGTCATGAACACTGAAGCTTTCTTT
CDR3: CASSPGGSGVMNTEAFF

J: TRBJ1-5
V: TRBV2
size: few
D: TRBD1
DNA: TGTGCCAGCAGTCTCGGGACAGGGGGCTTGCAGCCCCAGCATTTT
CDR3: CASSLGTGGLQPQHF

J: TRBJ2-5
V: TRBV15
size: -
D: -
DNA: TGTGCCACCAGCAGAGACCCGGGGGCGCAAGAGACCCAGTACTTC
CDR3: CATSRDPGAQETQYF

J: TRBJ2-7
V: TRBV6-5
size: -
D: TRBD1
DNA: TGTGCCAGCAGTTACGGCACAGGGGGAAACTACGAGCAGTACTTC
CDR3: CASSYGTGGNYEQYF

J: TRBJ2-3
V: TRBV29-1
size: once
D: -
DNA: TGCAGCGTTGAGCCGCCGAGCCACACAGATACGCAGTATTTT
CDR3: CSVEPPSHTDTQYF

J: TRBJ1-5
V: TRBV6-5
size: -
D: TRBD1
DNA: TGTGCCAGCAGCCGAAGCGGGACAGGGGATCAGCCCCAGCATTTT
CDR3: CASSRSGTGDQPQHF

J: TRBJ1-3
V: TRBV18
size: few
D: TRBD1
DNA: TGTGCCAGCTCACCCCGACAGGGGGACACCATATATTTT
CDR3: CASSPRQGDTIYF

J: TRBJ2-7
V: TRBV2
size: -
D: -
DNA: TGTGCCAGCAGGTTGTACGAGCAGTACTTC
CDR3: CASRLYEQYF

J: TRBJ2-1
V: TRBV15
size: -
D: -
DNA: TGTGCCACCAGCAGAGAGACGGGGACATACAATGAGCAGTTCTTC
CDR3: CATSRETGTYNEQFF

J: TRBJ2-3
V: TRBV28
size: -
D: -
DNA: TGTGCCAGCAGTCCCCCCAACGGACTCACAGATACGCAGTATTTT
CDR3: CASSPPNGLTDTQYF

J: TRBJ2-1
V: TRBV7-8
size: -
D: -
DNA: TGTGCCAGCAACCCAGGCTTGAGGCACAATGAGCAGTTCTTC
CDR3: CASNPGLRHNEQFF

J: TRBJ1-2
V: TRBV2
size: -
D: TRBD1
DNA: TGTGCCAGCAGACCGGGACAGGGGTCGGGTGGCTACACCTTC
CDR3: CASRPGQGSGGYTF

J: TRBJ2-3
V: TRBV2
size: -
D: TRBD2
DNA: TGTGCCAGCAGTGGGGCGGGAGGAGGCACAGATACGCAGTATTTT
CDR3: CASSGAGGGTDTQYF

J: TRBJ1-2
V: TRBV3-1/TRBV3-2
size: few
D: -
DNA: TGTGCCAGCAGCCAATTCCGGTCGGGCGGGAAAAATGGCGGCTACACCTTC
CDR3: CASSQFRSGGKNGGYTF

J: TRBJ2-7
V: TRBV11-2
size: few
D: -
DNA: TGTGCCAGCACCGACAGCGTTCTCTTCGACGAGCAGTACTTC
CDR3: CASTDSVLFDEQYF

J: TRBJ2-6
V: TRBV12-5
size: -
D: -
DNA: TGTGCTAGTGCCTTCTCTGGGGCCAACGTCCTGACTTTC
CDR3: CASAFSGANVLTF

J: TRBJ1-2
V: TRBV5-1
size: many
D: TRBD1
DNA: TGCGCCAGCAGCTTGGAGAACAGGGGCCTTTCCTTCTTC
CDR3: CASSLENRGLSFF

J: TRBJ2-1
V: TRBV19
size: once
D: -
DNA: TGTGCCAGTAGTAGCGGACCCAATGAGCAGTTCTTC
CDR3: CASSSGPNEQFF

J: TRBJ1-5
V: TRBV12-1
size: few
D: -
DNA: TGTGCCAGCAGTACGAGGGACTTTCAGCCCCAGCATTTT
CDR3: CASSTRDFQPQHF

J: TRBJ2-4
V: TRBV30
size: -
D: -
DNA: TGTGCCTGGAGCATTGACGCCCCGGGCGGCATTCAGTACTTC
CDR3: CAWSIDAPGGIQYF

J: TRBJ2-6
V: TRBV27
size: few
D: -
DNA: TGTGCCAGCAGTCTCACCTTCTCTGGGGCCAACGTCCTGACTTTC
CDR3: CASSLTFSGANVLTF

J: TRBJ1-2
V: TRBV2
size: -
D: TRBD1
DNA: TGTGCCAGCAGCCCCAGGACAGGGATCAGTAATGGCTACACCTTC
CDR3: CASSPRTGISNGYTF

J: TRBJ1-4
V: TRBV18
size: -
D: -
DNA: TGTGCCAGCTCACCAGTCGCCGAGGGTGAAAAACTGTTTTTT
CDR3: CASSPVAEGEKLFF

J: TRBJ2-7
V: TRBV6-1
size: -
D: -
DNA: TGTGCCAGCAGTGAATTGCACGTTAGAGAGCAGTACTTC
CDR3: CASSELHVREQYF

J: TRBJ2-7
V: TRBV27
size: -
D: -
DNA: TGTGCCAGCAGTCCCCGGCCTTACTACGAGCAGTACTTC
CDR3: CASSPRPYYEQYF

J: TRBJ2-5
V: TRBV9
size: -
D: TRBD1
DNA: TGTGCCAGCAGCGTAGGAACAGGGGGAGAGGTAGAGACCCAGTACTTC
CDR3: CASSVGTGGEVETQYF

J: TRBJ2-5
V: TRBV7-9
size: -
D: -
DNA: TGTGCCAGCAGCTTACCCCCGGGACAACAAGAGACCCAGTACTTC
CDR3: CASSLPPGQQETQYF